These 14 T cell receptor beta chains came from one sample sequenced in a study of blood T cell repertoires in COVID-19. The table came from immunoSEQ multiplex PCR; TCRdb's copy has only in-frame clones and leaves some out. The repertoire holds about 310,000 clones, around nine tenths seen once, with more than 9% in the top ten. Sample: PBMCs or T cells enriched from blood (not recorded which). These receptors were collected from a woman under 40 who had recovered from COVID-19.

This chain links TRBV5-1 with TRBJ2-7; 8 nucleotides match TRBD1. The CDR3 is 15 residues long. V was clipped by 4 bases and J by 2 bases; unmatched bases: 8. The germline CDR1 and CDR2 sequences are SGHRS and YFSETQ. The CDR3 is CASSIETGETYEQYF. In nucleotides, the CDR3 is TGCGCCAGCAGCATTGAGACAGGGGAAACCTACGAGCAGTACTTC.

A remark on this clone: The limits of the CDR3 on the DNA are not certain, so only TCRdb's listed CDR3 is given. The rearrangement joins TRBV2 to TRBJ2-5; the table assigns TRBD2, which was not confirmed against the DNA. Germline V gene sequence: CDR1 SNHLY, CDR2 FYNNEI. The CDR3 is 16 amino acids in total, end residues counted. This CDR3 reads CASMTFGVLRQETQYF.

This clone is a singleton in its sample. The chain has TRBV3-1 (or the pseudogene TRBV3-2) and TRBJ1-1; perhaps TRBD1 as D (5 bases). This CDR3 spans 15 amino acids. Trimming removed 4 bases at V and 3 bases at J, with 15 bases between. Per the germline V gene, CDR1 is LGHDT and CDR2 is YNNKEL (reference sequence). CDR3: CASSLRPGPDTEAFF. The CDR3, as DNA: TGTGCCAGCAGCCTCCGGCCAGGGCCGGACACTGAAGCTTTCTTT.

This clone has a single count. The CDR3 DNA follows: TGTGCCAGCAGCTTGTGGGGCTTTCTGAACACTGAAGCTTTCTTT. Residues: CASSLWGFLNTEAFF. The V call is TRBV5-4, the J call TRBJ1-1; perhaps TRBD1 as D (5 bases). Trimming pared 1 base from V and 0 bases from J, leaving 10 bases between. Germline V gene sequence: CDR1 SGHNT, CDR2 YYREEE (reference sequence). The CDR3 is 15 amino acids. Combining the CDR3 with reference TRBV5-4 and TRBJ1-1 gives the whole variable domain ETGVTQSPTHLIKTRGQQVTLRCSSQSGHNTVSWYQQALGQGPQFIFQYYREEENGRGNFPPRFSGLQFPNYSSELNVNALELDDSALYLCASSLWGFLNTEAFFGQGTRLTVV.

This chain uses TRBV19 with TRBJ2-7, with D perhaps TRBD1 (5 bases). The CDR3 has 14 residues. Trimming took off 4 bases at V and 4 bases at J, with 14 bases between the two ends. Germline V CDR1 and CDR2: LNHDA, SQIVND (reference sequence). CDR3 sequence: CASSSLETEYEQYF. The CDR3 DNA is TGTGCCAGTAGTAGCCTTGAGACAGAGTACGAGCAGTACTTC.

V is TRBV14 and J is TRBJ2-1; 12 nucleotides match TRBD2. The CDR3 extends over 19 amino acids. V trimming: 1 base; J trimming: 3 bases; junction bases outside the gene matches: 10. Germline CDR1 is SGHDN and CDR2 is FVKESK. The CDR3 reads CASSQVLAGGPRIYNEQFF. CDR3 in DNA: TGTGCCAGCAGCCAAGTGCTAGCGGGAGGGCCGCGGATCTACAATGAGCAGTTCTTC. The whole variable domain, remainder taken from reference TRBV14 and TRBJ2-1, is EAGVTQFPSHSVIEKGQTVTLRCDPISGHDNLYWYRRVMGKEIKFLLHFVKESKQDESGMPNNRFLAERTGGTYSTLKVQPAELEDSGVYFCASSQVLAGGPRIYNEQFFGPGTRLTVL.

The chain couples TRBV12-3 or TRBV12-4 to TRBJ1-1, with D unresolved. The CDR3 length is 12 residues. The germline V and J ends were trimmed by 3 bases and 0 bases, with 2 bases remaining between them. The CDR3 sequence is CASSFVNTEAFF. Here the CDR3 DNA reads TGTGCCAGCAGTTTCGTGAACACTGAAGCTTTCTTT.

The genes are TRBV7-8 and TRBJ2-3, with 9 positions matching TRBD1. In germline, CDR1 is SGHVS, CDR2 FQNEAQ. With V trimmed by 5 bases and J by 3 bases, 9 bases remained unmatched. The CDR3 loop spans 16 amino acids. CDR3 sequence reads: CASSLDPGQGTDTQYF. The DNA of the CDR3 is TGTGCCAGCAGCCTCGACCCGGGACAGGGTACAGATACGCAGTATTTT.

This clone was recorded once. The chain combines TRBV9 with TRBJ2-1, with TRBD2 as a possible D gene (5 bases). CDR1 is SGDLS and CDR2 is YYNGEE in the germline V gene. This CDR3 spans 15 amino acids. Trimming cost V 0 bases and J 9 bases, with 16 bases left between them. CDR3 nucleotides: TGTGCCAGCAGCGTAGTGCAAAACGGGAAATTTGAGCAGTTCTTC. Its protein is CASSVVQNGKFEQFF.

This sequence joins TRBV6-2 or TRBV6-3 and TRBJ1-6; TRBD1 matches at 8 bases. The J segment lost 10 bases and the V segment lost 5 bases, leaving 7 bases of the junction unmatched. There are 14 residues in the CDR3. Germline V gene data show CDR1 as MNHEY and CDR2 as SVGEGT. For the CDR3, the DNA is TGTGCCAGCAGTCGCGGGGACAGGCCATCACCCCTCCACTTT. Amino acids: CASSRGDRPSPLHF.

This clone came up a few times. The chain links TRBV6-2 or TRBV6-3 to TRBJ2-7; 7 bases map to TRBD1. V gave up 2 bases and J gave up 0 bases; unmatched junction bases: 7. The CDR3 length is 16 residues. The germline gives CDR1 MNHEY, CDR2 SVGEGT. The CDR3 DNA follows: TGTGCCAGCAGTTACCCCGGGACAGCAAACTCCTACGAGCAGTACTTC. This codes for CASSYPGTANSYEQYF.

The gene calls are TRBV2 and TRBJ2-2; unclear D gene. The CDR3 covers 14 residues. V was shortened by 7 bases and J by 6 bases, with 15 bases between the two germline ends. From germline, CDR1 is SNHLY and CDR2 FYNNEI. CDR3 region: CASMETDGPGELFF. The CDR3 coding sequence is TGTGCCAGCATGGAAACAGACGGCCCCGGGGAGCTGTTTTTT.

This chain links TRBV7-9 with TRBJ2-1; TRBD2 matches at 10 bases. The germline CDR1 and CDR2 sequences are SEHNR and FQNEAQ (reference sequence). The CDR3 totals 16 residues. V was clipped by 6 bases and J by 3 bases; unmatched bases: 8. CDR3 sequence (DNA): TGTGCCAGCAGTAAACTAAGCGGGAGGGACTACAATGAGCAGTTCTTC. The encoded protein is CASSKLSGRDYNEQFF.

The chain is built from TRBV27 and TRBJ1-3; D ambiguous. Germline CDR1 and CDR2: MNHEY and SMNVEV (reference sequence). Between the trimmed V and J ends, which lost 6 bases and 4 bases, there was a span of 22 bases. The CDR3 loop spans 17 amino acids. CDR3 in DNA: TGTGCCAGCAGACGAACCCCGACCGAGGGATACGGAAACACCATATATTTT. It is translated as CASRRTPTEGYGNTIYF.